Following are 19 T cell receptor beta chains from one sample sequenced in a study of T-cell reconstitution after alpha-beta-depleted transplantation in children. During its preparation, the TCRbeta library received unique molecular identifiers. TCRdb re-called the PCR reads with MiXCR, one entry per CDR3 protein. The sample lists about 340,000 distinct CDR3 sequences; 16% were seen once. Material: PBMCs, mostly from graft donor cells, obtained 360 days after TCRalphabeta/CD19-depleted stem cell transplant. Receptor source: a male patient aged 2-10 years who had a stem cell transplant for acute lymphoblastic leukemia, so the T cells may come from the graft donor.

This clonotype occurred many times. The chain combines TRBV20-1 with TRBJ2-1; no definite D call. V was trimmed by 3 bases and J by 3 bases, leaving 9 bases between them. Germline CDR1 is DFQATT and CDR2 is SNEGSKA (reference sequence). The CDR3 has 13 amino acids. CDR3 amino acids: CSARSMLYNEQFF. CDR3 bases: TGCAGTGCTAGGAGCATGCTCTACAATGAGCAGTTCTTC.

This clonotype has ten or more counts. The chain carries TRBV6-2 or TRBV6-3 and TRBJ2-7; 7 nucleotides match TRBD2. The CDR3 runs to 16 residues. CDR1 and CDR2 (germline): MNHEY, SVGEGT. V gave up 6 bases and J gave up 4 bases; unmatched junction bases: 15. The CDR3, as DNA: TGTGCCAGCAGCTGGGAGTTAACGGGAGGAAGTTACGAGCAGTACTTC. It yields the protein CASSWELTGGSYEQYF.

This clonotype was counted only a few times. CDR3 sequence (DNA): TGTGCCAGCAGCGTGGGGGTAGCTGGCTCCTACAATGAGCAGTTCTTC. Amino acids: CASSVGVAGSYNEQFF. The rearrangement links TRBV9 to TRBJ2-1; D possibly matches TRBD1 or TRBD2 (5 bases each). CDR3 length: 16 residues. V lost 2 bases to trimming and J lost 0 bases, with 12 bases between them. Germline CDR1 and CDR2: SGDLS and YYNGEE.

The rearrangement joins TRBV30 to TRBJ2-1; 12 bases are a match to TRBD2. V lost 2 bases to trimming and J lost 7 bases; unmatched junction nucleotides: 9. Looked up from germline, CDR1 is GTSNPN and CDR2 is SVGIG (reference sequence). The CDR3 is made up of 16 amino acids. Here the CDR3 DNA reads TGTGCCTGGAGTTATAGACTAGCGGGAGATGGGAATGAGCAGTTCTTC. Translating it yields CAWSYRLAGDGNEQFF.

The chain carries TRBV20-1 and TRBJ2-1; 8 bases agree with TRBD1. The germline CDR1 and CDR2 sequences are DFQATT and SNEGSKA (reference sequence). V shed 4 bases, J shed 2 bases, and the junction held 4 bases outside the gene matches. The CDR3 consists of 14 residues. CDR3 coding DNA: TGCAGTGCTAACAGGGGGTGGGCCTACAATGAGCAGTTCTTC. It encodes CSANRGWAYNEQFF.

This clonotype was counted only a few times. The genes are TRBV15 and TRBJ2-5; D might be TRBD2 (6 bases). V was shortened by 5 bases and J by 1 base, with 14 bases between the two germline ends. The length of the CDR3 is 15 residues. CDR1 and CDR2 from the germline V gene are LNHNV and YYDKDF (reference sequence). The CDR3, as DNA: TGTGCCACCAGCCGGGCCAGGGAGGCCCAAGAGACCCAGTACTTC. Amino acid sequence: CATSRAREAQETQYF.

This chain uses TRBV29-1 with TRBJ2-3, with D perhaps matching TRBD1 or TRBD2 (5 bases each). The CDR3 has 16 amino acids. V lost 3 bases and J lost 4, with 20 bases in between. Germline V lookup: CDR1 SQVTM, CDR2 ANQGSEA. CDR3 coding DNA: TGCAGCGTTGAGGGGTTGGGGGTGCGTGAGGCAGATACGCAGTATTTT. Translated, it gives CSVEGLGVREADTQYF.

This clonotype was seen a few times. The chain joins TRBV9 to TRBJ2-3; maybe TRBD2 (6 bases). The V gene's germline CDR1 is SGDLS and CDR2 YYNGEE. This CDR3 has 14 amino acids. V was clipped by 2 bases and J by 3 bases, with 10 bases between them. DNA of the CDR3: TGTGCCAGCAGCGTGTCGACTAGGACAGATACGCAGTATTTT. Translating gives CASSVSTRTDTQYF.

This chain connects TRBV7-9 to TRBJ1-6; D may be TRBD1 (5 bases). V was clipped by 4 bases and J by 7 bases, with 17 bases between them. This CDR3 has 16 amino acids. Germline loops: CDR1 SEHNR, CDR2 FQNEAQ (reference sequence). The chain's CDR3 is CASSSAGGERNSPLHF. In DNA, the CDR3 is TGTGCCAGCAGCTCAGCGGGAGGGGAGAGGAATTCACCCCTCCACTTT.

This chain uses TRBV30 with TRBJ2-1; 14 nucleotides match TRBD2. The J segment lost 8 bases and the V segment lost 1 base, leaving 1 base of the junction unmatched. Germline V CDR1 and CDR2: GTSNPN, SVGIG (reference sequence). The CDR3 totals 14 residues. The CDR3 DNA follows: TGTGCCTGGAGTGGACTAGCGGGAGGGCATGAGCAGTTCTTC. It encodes CAWSGLAGGHEQFF.

There are a few counts of this clonotype. This chain uses TRBV28 with TRBJ2-1, with 8 bases identical to TRBD2. J was trimmed by 4 bases and V by 2 bases; bases with no gene match: 10. The CDR3 runs 17 residues. Germline CDR1 MDHEN, CDR2 SYDVKM. The CDR3 loop reads CASSLDGRVSEYNEQFF. CDR3 sequence (DNA): TGTGCCAGCAGTTTAGACGGGAGGGTCAGTGAATACAATGAGCAGTTCTTC.

The genes are TRBV20-1 and TRBJ2-1; D possibly corresponds to TRBD2 (5 bases). Germline loops: CDR1 DFQATT, CDR2 SNEGSKA (reference sequence). The CDR3 covers 16 residues. V dropped 3 bases and J dropped 2 bases, with 17 bases sitting between them. The CDR3 coding sequence is TGCAGTGCTAGCACAAGGGAGCGGCTTGCCTACAATGAGCAGTTCTTC. Translated: CSASTRERLAYNEQFF.

This clonotype was recorded at least ten times. The V and J genes are TRBV6-6 and TRBJ1-5, with D possibly matching TRBD1 (6 bases). This CDR3 is 12 amino acids long. Germline V gives CDR1 MNHNY, CDR2 SVGAGI (reference sequence). Deletions cut 8 bases from V and 4 bases from J, with 9 bases between. The CDR3 region is CASRGLNQPQHF. The CDR3 DNA reads as TGTGCCAGCCGGGGGCTAAATCAGCCCCAGCATTTT.

V is TRBV4-3 and J is TRBJ1-2; 7 bases match TRBD1. Germline CDR1 and CDR2: LGHNA and YSLEER. With V trimmed by 0 bases and J by 7 bases, 2 bases remained unmatched. There are 13 residues in the CDR3. In DNA, the CDR3 is TGCGCCAGCAGCCAAGATCGGACAGGTGGCTACACCTTC. Its protein is CASSQDRTGGYTF.

V and J are TRBV6-1 and TRBJ2-2; D is possibly TRBD1 (6 bases). V dropped 8 bases and J dropped 4 bases, with 23 bases sitting between them. The CDR3 length is 17 residues. The V gene's germline CDR1 is MNHNS and CDR2 SASEGT. The DNA for the CDR3 is TGTGCCAGCCCCCGTTACGAGCTCGGGACATCCACCGGGGAGCTGTTTTTT. This codes for CASPRYELGTSTGELFF.

This clonotype has a handful of counts. The V and J genes are TRBV29-1 and TRBJ1-4; D is ambiguous. Looked up from germline, CDR1 is SQVTM and CDR2 is ANQGSEA. The CDR3 is 12 amino acids. V dropped 6 bases and J dropped 0 bases, with 5 bases sitting between them. The chain's CDR3 is CSVLPTNEKLFF. Written as DNA, the CDR3 is TGCAGCGTGTTACCAACTAATGAAAAACTGTTTTTT.

This clonotype was recorded a few times. J is TRBJ2-3 and V is TRBV25-1; D may match TRBD1 or TRBD2 (5 bases each). V gave up 2 bases and J gave up 14 bases, with 14 bases separating them. The CDR3 consists of 12 residues. CDR1 and CDR2 (germline): MGHDK, SYGVNS. CDR3 in amino acids: CASSEGTAVRYF. Here the CDR3 DNA reads TGTGCCAGCAGTGAAGGGACCGCTGTTCGGTATTTT.

This clonotype appeared a few times. CDR3 coding DNA: TGCGCCAGCAGCCAACAACAGGGGGCCACCGGGGAGCTGTTTTTT. It is translated as CASSQQQGATGELFF. The V and J genes are TRBV4-3 and TRBJ2-2; 9 nucleotides agree with TRBD1. Looked up from germline, CDR1 is LGHNA and CDR2 is YSLEER. The CDR3 runs 15 residues. V shed 2 bases, J shed 4 bases, and the junction held 2 bases outside the gene matches.

J is TRBJ1-1 and V is TRBV4-3; D is perhaps TRBD1 (6 bases). This CDR3 is built from 15 residues. CDR1 LGHNA and CDR2 YSLEER come from the germline V gene. With 4 bases removed from V and 3 bases from J, the gap between germline ends came to 15 bases. DNA of the CDR3: TGCGCCAGCAGCCGAGAGGCAGGGGTCTACACTGAAGCTTTCTTT. This gives the protein CASSREAGVYTEAFF.